This T cell receptor beta chain was sequenced for a study of cytomegalovirus exposure and HLA in healthy donors. Study observations and caveats: Reports indicate that TCR beta sequences accurately predicted the HLA-A and HLA-B alleles of most subjects. Upon later analysis, HLA-associated TCR beta chains proved more clonally expanded than other, equally common chains.

V shed 3 bases, J shed 7 bases, and the junction held 8 bases outside the gene matches. Germline V lookup: CDR1 SGHRS, CDR2 YFSETQ. This CDR3 has 16 residues. To note about this clone: Its cognate antigen is unknown.

Researchers ran the PCR with 60 Vbeta and 13 Jbeta primers. Assay: immunoSEQ multiplex PCR; the TCRdb copy retains only in-frame clones and omits some. The repertoire shows 55,000 to 75,000 clones; the top ten hold 3.5% to 4.5%. This chain uses TRBV5-1 with TRBJ2-1; TRBD2 aligns across 12 bases. Sequencing was done on a sample of PBMCs. The receptor comes from a male donor in good health and CMV-seronegative. CDR3 amino acids: CASSWTSGNLGNEQFF. CDR3 in DNA: TGCGCCAGCAGCTGGACTAGCGGGAACCTAGGGAATGAGCAGTTCTTC. Full variable domain (outside the CDR3, taken from reference TRBV5-1 and TRBJ2-1): KAGVTQTPRYLIKTRGQQVTLSCSPISGHRSVSWYQQTPGQGLQFLFEYFSETQRNKGNFPGRFSGRQFSNSRSEMNVSTLELGDSALYLCASSWTSGNLGNEQFFGPGTRLTVL.